A single sample gave rise to the 32 T cell receptor beta chains below, sequenced in a study of early T cells in non-severe SARS-CoV-2 infection. A single record per CDR3 protein comes from TCRdb applying MiXCR to the 5' RACE reads. The data contain some 60,000 distinct CDR3 sequences, roughly 10% of them singletons. The sample was whole blood. Receptor source: an adult who was a healthcare worker with PCR-confirmed SARS-CoV-2 infection or an uninfected control (not recorded which).

On this clonotype: One end of the junction fails to match germline, which may point to a read error. The V gene is TRBV7-9, the J gene TRBJ2-3; D is perhaps TRBD1 (6 bases). This CDR3 region has 15 residues. CDR1 and CDR2 (germline): SEHNR, FQNEAQ (reference sequence). CDR3 nucleotides: TGTGTCAGCAGAGATCTAGGGGGATCGGCAGATACGCAGTATTTT. Encoded protein: CVSRDLGGSADTQYF.

This clonotype was detected ten times or more. This chain joins TRBV6-5 and TRBJ1-4; no reliable D call. The CDR3 is 13 residues long. V dropped 8 bases and J dropped 5 bases, with 12 bases sitting between them. Germline CDR1 MNHEY, CDR2 SVGAGI. The CDR3 region is CASRGSWNEKLFF. CDR3 DNA: TGTGCCAGCCGCGGTTCGTGGAATGAAAAACTGTTTTTT.

The chain employs TRBV20-1 and TRBJ1-6, with D tentatively TRBD1 (5 bases). Germline CDR1 and CDR2: DFQATT and SNEGSKA (reference sequence). This CDR3 has 13 amino acids. Between the trimmed V and J ends, which lost 5 bases and 7 bases, there was a span of 12 bases. The CDR3 protein is CSAPWDGNSPLHF. CDR3 nucleotide sequence: TGCAGTGCTCCCTGGGACGGCAATTCACCCCTCCACTTT.

Here the CDR3 reads CASSPPSVRTQYF. CDR3 nucleotide sequence: TGTGCCAGCAGCCCCCCGTCTGTGCGGACCCAGTACTTC. The chain combines TRBV7-2 with TRBJ2-5, with D uncertain. Germline V gene data show CDR1 as SGHTA and CDR2 as FQGNSA. Trimming pared 5 bases from V and 7 bases from J, leaving 14 bases between. This CDR3 contains 13 residues. Looking up the rest from reference TRBV7-2 and TRBJ2-5 gives the full variable domain: GAGVSQSPSNKVTEKGKDVELRCDPISGHTALYWYRQSLGQGLEFLIYFQGNSAPDKSGLPSDRFSAERTGGSVSTLTIQRTQQEDSAVYLCASSPPSVRTQYFGPGTRLLVL.

This clonotype was seen a handful of times. The chain recombines TRBV11-2 with TRBJ2-7; D unclear. Germline V gene data show CDR1 as SGHAT and CDR2 as FQNNGV. V lost 3 bases, J lost 4 bases, and 13 bases lay in between. CDR3 length equals 14 residues. CDR3 sequence reads: CASSFHTGGYEQYF. CDR3 in DNA: TGTGCCAGCAGCTTCCACACCGGCGGTTACGAGCAGTACTTC.

This clonotype was seen repeatedly, ten times or more. The rearrangement uses TRBV12-3 or TRBV12-4 and TRBJ2-6; 9 bases fit TRBD2. The CDR3 runs to 18 residues. The J segment lost 2 bases and the V segment lost 6 bases, leaving 11 bases of the junction unmatched. CDR3 residues: CASRPLGGRAPGANVLTF. The CDR3 nucleotides read TGTGCCAGCAGACCCCTGGGCGGGAGGGCCCCTGGGGCCAACGTCCTGACTTTC.

Notes on this clonotype: A much larger clone sits a single nucleotide away, making a read error possible. The CDR3 DNA reads TGTGCCAGCAGCCCCCCCGGCTCGAACGAGCAGTACTTC. Its translation: CASSPPGSNEQYF. The chain combines TRBV7-3 with TRBJ2-7, with no clear D. CDR3 size: 13 residues. Germline V gives CDR1 SGHTA, CDR2 FQGTGA. Trimming pared 5 bases from V and 5 bases from J, leaving 13 bases between.

This clonotype was seen ten or more times. This chain joins TRBV4-2 and TRBJ2-4; 15 bases are shared with TRBD2. There are 18 residues in the CDR3. The trim removed 5 bases at V and 1 base at J, leaving 6 bases unmatched. From germline, CDR1 is LGHNA and CDR2 YNFKEQ. The DNA of the CDR3 is TGTGCCAGCAGCTCCGGACTAGCGGGAGGGGTGGCCAAAAACATTCAGTACTTC. Translating it yields CASSSGLAGGVAKNIQYF.

This clonotype has a handful of counts. This chain connects TRBV20-1 to TRBJ2-3; TRBD2 matches at 10 bases. This CDR3 spans 18 amino acids. Germline V gene data show CDR1 as DFQATT and CDR2 as SNEGSKA (reference sequence). The junction had 15 bases not matched to a gene; V was cut back by 6 bases and J by 0 bases. The CDR3 protein is CSARKLLGLAESTDTQYF. CDR3 nucleotide sequence: TGCAGTGCCCGAAAGTTACTCGGACTAGCGGAAAGCACAGATACGCAGTATTTT.

This clonotype was detected many times. The chain is built from TRBV24-1 and TRBJ2-7; D is undetermined. This CDR3 comprises 15 residues. V was shortened by 7 bases and J by 1 base, with 16 bases between the two germline ends. Germline-derived CDR1 and CDR2 are KGHDR and SFDVKD. The CDR3 is CATRGKPSPSYEQYF. The CDR3 DNA follows: TGTGCCACCAGGGGAAAGCCCTCTCCTTCCTACGAGCAGTACTTC.

This clonotype showed up just a few times. V and J are TRBV9 and TRBJ2-7; D is possibly TRBD1 or TRBD2 (5 bases each). Trimming removed 4 bases from V and 2 bases from J, with 13 bases in between. This CDR3 is built from 14 residues. Germline V gives CDR1 SGDLS, CDR2 YYNGEE. CDR3 sequence (DNA): TGTGCCAGCAGCCCCGGGACCAGTACCTACGAGCAGTACTTC. Residues: CASSPGTSTYEQYF.

This chain uses TRBV7-9 with TRBJ1-1, with no clear D. The germline V gene encodes CDR1 SEHNR and CDR2 FQNEAQ (reference sequence). The CDR3 covers 12 residues. V shed 1 base and J shed 7 bases, with 7 bases lying between them. CDR3 bases: TGTGCCAGCAGCTTAGTTATATATGAAGCTTTCTTT. It yields the protein CASSLVIYEAFF. Using reference TRBV7-9 and TRBJ1-1 for the parts outside the CDR3, the full variable domain is DTGVSQNPRHKITKRGQNVTFRCDPISEHNRLYWYRQTLGQGPEFLTYFQNEAQLEKSRLLSDRFSAERPKGSFSTLEIQRTEQGDSAMYLCASSLVIYEAFFGQGTRLTVV.

This clonotype has ten or more counts. This chain uses TRBV10-1 with TRBJ2-2, with D possibly TRBD1 on 6 matching bases. V was cut by 3 bases and J by 0 bases, with 11 bases left in between. Germline CDR1 and CDR2: WNHNN and SYGVQD (reference sequence). This CDR3 comprises 16 residues. The CDR3 reads CASSEWTAPNTGELFF. The DNA for the CDR3 is TGCGCCAGCAGTGAATGGACAGCGCCGAACACCGGGGAGCTGTTTTTT.

This clonotype was seen a few times. This chain uses TRBV29-1 with TRBJ2-3; 14 nucleotides line up with TRBD2. V was clipped by 4 bases and J by 4 bases; unmatched bases: 4. The CDR3 is made up of 15 amino acids. From germline, CDR1 is SQVTM and CDR2 ANQGSEA. CDR3 sequence (DNA): TGCAGCGTTGCCGTGGGACTAGCGGGAGCAGATACGCAGTATTTT. Its protein product is CSVAVGLAGADTQYF.

This clonotype was recorded at least ten times. This chain joins TRBV3-1 and TRBJ2-7; the D is unclear. In germline, CDR1 is LGHDT, CDR2 YNNKEL (reference sequence). This CDR3 is 14 amino acids long. V was cut by 0 bases and J by 3 bases, with 9 bases left in between. The CDR3 DNA follows: TGTGCCAGCAGCCAAGAGCTGGGTATCTACGAGCAGTACTTC. The encoded protein is CASSQELGIYEQYF.

This chain connects TRBV29-1 to TRBJ2-1; the D is unclear. CDR3 length: 13 residues. V was clipped by 1 base and J by 2 bases, with 6 bases between them. Looked up from germline, CDR1 is SQVTM and CDR2 is ANQGSEA. CDR3 nucleotides: TGCAGCGTTGAAGGAGGCACCTACAATGAGCAGTTCTTC. Its translation is CSVEGGTYNEQFF.

This rearrangement joins TRBV29-1 to TRBJ2-7; TRBD1 might be the D (5 bases). In germline, CDR1 is SQVTM, CDR2 ANQGSEA. Between the trimmed V and J ends, which lost 4 bases and 1 base, there was a span of 11 bases. The CDR3 sequence is 13 residues long. DNA of the CDR3: TGCAGCGTTGTGACAGCTCCTTCCTACGAGCAGTACTTC. Translation: CSVVTAPSYEQYF.

In this sample, this clonotype turned up a few times. V usage is TRBV5-1 and J usage is TRBJ2-1; TRBD2 aligns across 11 bases. Trimming at V came to 2 bases and at J to 2 bases, leaving 6 bases not matched to a gene. CDR3 length: 17 amino acids. Germline V gives CDR1 SGHRS, CDR2 YFSETQ. This CDR3 reads CASSFKGTSGTYNEQFF. The CDR3 DNA reads as TGCGCCAGCAGCTTCAAGGGGACTAGCGGTACCTACAATGAGCAGTTCTTC.

This clonotype came up a few times. The chain joins TRBV12-3 or TRBV12-4 to TRBJ2-1, with TRBD2 matching over 10 bases. This CDR3 comprises 15 residues. The V gene end was trimmed by 7 bases and the J gene end by 5 bases; junction bases not matched to a gene: 8. The CDR3: CASTTGLAYDNEQFF. CDR3 coding DNA: TGTGCCAGCACCACGGGACTAGCGTATGACAATGAGCAGTTCTTC.

This rearrangement joins TRBV7-9 to TRBJ2-7; perhaps D is TRBD1 or TRBD2 (5 bases each). V dropped 6 bases and J dropped 3 bases, with 15 bases sitting between them. Germline CDR1 SEHNR, CDR2 FQNEAQ (reference sequence). The CDR3 has 14 residues. The CDR3 DNA reads TGTGCCAGCAGTCCCGCCGGGGCAGACTACGAGCAGTACTTC. This encodes CASSPAGADYEQYF. Based on the CDR3 plus reference TRBV7-9 and TRBJ2-7, the full variable domain is DTGVSQNPRHKITKRGQNVTFRCDPISEHNRLYWYRQTLGQGPEFLTYFQNEAQLEKSRLLSDRFSAERPKGSFSTLEIQRTEQGDSAMYLCASSPAGADYEQYFGPGTRLTVT.

In its sample, this clonotype was seen a few times. The rearrangement joins TRBV7-2 to TRBJ1-5; TRBD1 matches at 7 bases. The CDR3 is 16 amino acids. V was pared by 3 bases and J by 0 bases, with 5 bases of the junction left unmatched. Germline V CDR1 and CDR2: SGHTA, FQGNSA. The CDR3 protein is CASSFGTDYSNQPQHF. In DNA form, the CDR3 reads TGTGCCAGCAGCTTTGGGACAGATTATAGCAATCAGCCCCAGCATTTT.

This clonotype has a count of ten or more. The J gene is TRBJ1-5, the V gene TRBV4-3; D gene unclear. The CDR3 has 13 residues. The germline V and J ends were trimmed by 1 base and 11 bases, with 12 bases remaining between them. Germline CDR1 is LGHNA and CDR2 is YSLEER. The CDR3 nucleotides read TGCGCCAGCAGCCAAGTAACGGGCGAAGCCCAGCATTTT. Amino acids: CASSQVTGEAQHF.

The chain couples TRBV5-4 to TRBJ2-3; TRBD2 is a possible D gene (6 bases). Germline V lookup: CDR1 SGHNT, CDR2 YYREEE (reference sequence). Trimming shortened V by 4 bases and J by 3 bases, and 15 bases separated the two germline ends. The CDR3 consists of 15 residues. The CDR3 nucleotides read TGTGCCAGCAGCGCGGGACGGGGCCTTACAGATACGCAGTATTTT. Translated, it gives CASSAGRGLTDTQYF.

V usage is TRBV5-1 and J usage is TRBJ2-2; D is possibly TRBD1 (6 bases). V lost 4 bases, J lost 5 bases, and 9 bases lay in between. Germline-derived CDR1 and CDR2 are SGHRS and YFSETQ. The CDR3 length is 13 residues. CDR3 amino acids: CASSRTVTGELFF. The CDR3 DNA is TGCGCCAGCAGCAGGACAGTTACCGGGGAGCTGTTTTTT.

This clonotype was found a few times. A junction boundary mismatches the germline segment, possibly from a read error. The V gene is TRBV4-2, the J gene TRBJ2-7; weak D call: TRBD2 (6 bases). The germline gives CDR1 LGHNA, CDR2 YNFKEQ. CDR3 length: 15 residues. CDR3 residues: CVSSQDRGRGNEQYF. In nucleotides, the CDR3 is TGTGTCAGCAGCCAAGATCGGGGGAGAGGAAACGAGCAGTACTTC.

This clonotype was seen repeatedly, ten times or more. The chain couples TRBV27 to TRBJ1-5, with D possibly being TRBD1 (5 bases). With 5 bases removed from V and 2 bases from J, the gap between germline ends came to 19 bases. The V gene's germline CDR1 is MNHEY and CDR2 SMNVEV (reference sequence). This CDR3 comprises 17 residues. Here the CDR3 reads CASSPLGGSIGNQPQHF. CDR3 bases: TGTGCCAGCAGTCCCCTGGGGGGGAGTATAGGCAATCAGCCCCAGCATTTT.

At least ten counts were recorded for this clonotype. This rearrangement joins TRBV11-2 to TRBJ2-1; D is possibly TRBD2 (5 bases). CDR1 and CDR2 from the germline V gene are SGHAT and FQNNGV. Trimming pared 1 base from V and 5 bases from J, leaving 12 bases between. This CDR3 is built from 15 residues. The CDR3 reads CASSLGATTNNEQFF. CDR3 in DNA: TGTGCCAGCAGCTTAGGTGCGACTACAAACAATGAGCAGTTCTTC.

This clonotype appeared a single time. The chain recombines TRBV29-1 with TRBJ2-7; no reliable D call. Deletions cut 4 bases from V and 3 bases from J, with 13 bases between. CDR3 size: 13 residues. CDR1 and CDR2 (germline): SQVTM, ANQGSEA. CDR3 in DNA: TGCAGCGTTGCCGGCCCTGAAGACTACGAGCAGTACTTC. Its protein is CSVAGPEDYEQYF.

This clonotype was seen a few times. The gene calls are TRBV18 and TRBJ1-2, with 9 bases fitting TRBD1. Germline-derived CDR1 and CDR2 are KGHSH and LQKENI. The junction had 9 bases not matched to a gene; V was cut back by 2 bases and J by 8 bases. The CDR3 sequence is 15 residues long. The CDR3 DNA reads as TGTGCCAGCTCACCAGGGACAGGGAAATCGCGGGGCTACACCTTC. Protein product: CASSPGTGKSRGYTF.

This clonotype has at least ten counts. The chain recombines TRBV29-1 with TRBJ2-3, with D tentatively TRBD1 (6 bases). The CDR3 sequence is 13 residues long. V lost 2 bases and J lost 3, with 9 bases in between. CDR1 and CDR2 (germline): SQVTM, ANQGSEA. CDR3 in amino acids: CSVEFQGTDTQYF. In nucleotides, the CDR3 is TGCAGCGTTGAATTCCAGGGGACAGATACGCAGTATTTT.

Many counts were recorded for this clonotype. The chain links TRBV12-3 or TRBV12-4 to TRBJ2-4; 7 bases line up with TRBD2. The CDR3 has 14 residues. V was clipped by 3 bases and J by 6 bases; unmatched bases: 5. Here the CDR3 reads CASSFAGAVNIQYF. CDR3 coding DNA: TGTGCCAGCAGTTTCGCGGGAGCGGTAAACATTCAGTACTTC.

The genes are TRBV29-1 and TRBJ2-1; 7 bases are shared with TRBD2. Per the germline V gene, CDR1 is SQVTM and CDR2 is ANQGSEA. V trimming: 4 bases; J trimming: 0 bases; junction bases outside the gene matches: 6. This CDR3 is 15 amino acids long. CDR3 sequence: CSVVSGLSSYNEQFF. In DNA form, the CDR3 reads TGCAGCGTTGTGTCGGGACTATCCTCCTACAATGAGCAGTTCTTC.